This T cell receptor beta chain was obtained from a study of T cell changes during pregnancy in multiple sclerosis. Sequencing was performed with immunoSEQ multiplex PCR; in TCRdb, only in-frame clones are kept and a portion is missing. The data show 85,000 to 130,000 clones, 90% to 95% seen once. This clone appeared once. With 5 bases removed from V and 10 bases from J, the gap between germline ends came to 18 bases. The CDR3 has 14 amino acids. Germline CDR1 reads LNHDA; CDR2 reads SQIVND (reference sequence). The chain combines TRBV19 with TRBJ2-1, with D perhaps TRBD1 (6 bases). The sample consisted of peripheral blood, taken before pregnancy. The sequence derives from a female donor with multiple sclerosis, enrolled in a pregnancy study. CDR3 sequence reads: CASSFFPGQLEQFF. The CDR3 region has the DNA TGTGCCAGTAGTTTCTTCCCTGGACAGCTAGAGCAGTTCTTC.